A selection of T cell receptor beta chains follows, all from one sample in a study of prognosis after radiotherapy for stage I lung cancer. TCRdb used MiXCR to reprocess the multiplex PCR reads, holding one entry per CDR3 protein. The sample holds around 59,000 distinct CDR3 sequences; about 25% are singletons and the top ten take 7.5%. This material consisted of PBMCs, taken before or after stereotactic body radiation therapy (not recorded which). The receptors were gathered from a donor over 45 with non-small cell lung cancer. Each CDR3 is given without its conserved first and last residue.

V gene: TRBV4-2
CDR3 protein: ASSQDGSGGAMVAYEQY

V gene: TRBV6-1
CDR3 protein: ASSTWDNQETQY

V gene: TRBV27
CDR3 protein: ASSSPGSNYGYT

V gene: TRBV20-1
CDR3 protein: SALAGGVINTEAF

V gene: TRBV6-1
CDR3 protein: ASRQGLAGINEQF

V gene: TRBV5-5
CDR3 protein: ASSSTPQGGGENQY

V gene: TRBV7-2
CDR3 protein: ASNLQGMSGYT

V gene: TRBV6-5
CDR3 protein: ASSSGPPRQPQH

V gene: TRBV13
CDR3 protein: ASSYSGTPMNTEAF

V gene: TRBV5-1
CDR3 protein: ASSLVGETQY

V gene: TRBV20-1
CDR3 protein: SAHPGTGNTEAF

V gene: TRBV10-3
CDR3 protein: AISRAGENYGYT

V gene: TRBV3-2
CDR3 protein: ASSPPRTFPSTDTQY

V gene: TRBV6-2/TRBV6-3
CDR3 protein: ASSPAGRQYNEQF

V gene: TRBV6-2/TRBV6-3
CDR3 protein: ASSHTGLAAGNEQF

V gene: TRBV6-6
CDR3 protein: ASSYSVSRSGETQY

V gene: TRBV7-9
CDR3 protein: ASSPTGTSPT

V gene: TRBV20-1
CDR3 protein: SVKSSGPTDTQY

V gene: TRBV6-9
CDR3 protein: ATRTGGTDTQY

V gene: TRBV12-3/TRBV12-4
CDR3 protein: ASECDPGGTYEQY

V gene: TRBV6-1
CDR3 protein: ASRGQGRDYGYT

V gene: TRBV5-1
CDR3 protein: ASSLGDSRADTQY

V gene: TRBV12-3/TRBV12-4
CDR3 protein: DSTSTGINHPQH

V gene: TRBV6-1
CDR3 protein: ASRSGGGGEAF

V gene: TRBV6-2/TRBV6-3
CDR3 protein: ASNPGLGTITDTQY

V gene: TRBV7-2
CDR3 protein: ASSWRRRYYEQY

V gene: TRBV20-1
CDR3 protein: SATGGQRALGANVLT

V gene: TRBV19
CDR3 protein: ASSIGVSSYNEQF

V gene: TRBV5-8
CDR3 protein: ASSLPLETQY

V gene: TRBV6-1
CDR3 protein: ASKVMNTEAF

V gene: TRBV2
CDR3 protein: ASSELAGGGNEQF

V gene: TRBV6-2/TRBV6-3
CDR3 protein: ASSRQGYYEQY

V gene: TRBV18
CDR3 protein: ASSPPWRRETQY

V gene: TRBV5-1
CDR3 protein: ASSSGQGRNGYT

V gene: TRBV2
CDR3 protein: ASSPRTGGGNTIY